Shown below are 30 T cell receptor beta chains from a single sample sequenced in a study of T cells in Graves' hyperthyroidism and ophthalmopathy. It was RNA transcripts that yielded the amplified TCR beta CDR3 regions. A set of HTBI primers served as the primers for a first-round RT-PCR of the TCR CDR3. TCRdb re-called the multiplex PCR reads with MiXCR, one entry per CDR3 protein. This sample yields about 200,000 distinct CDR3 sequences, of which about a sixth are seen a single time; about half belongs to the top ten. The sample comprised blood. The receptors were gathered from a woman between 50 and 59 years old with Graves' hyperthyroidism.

CDR3 sequence (DNA): TGCGCCAGCAGCCTGACAGGAGGGGGTAATGAAAAACTGTTTTTT. It yields the protein CASSLTGGGNEKLFF. The V gene is TRBV5-1, the J gene TRBJ1-4; D is perhaps TRBD1 (6 bases). Germline values: CDR1 SGHRS, CDR2 YFSETQ. V dropped 4 bases and J dropped 4 bases, with 14 bases sitting between them. CDR3 length: 15 amino acids.

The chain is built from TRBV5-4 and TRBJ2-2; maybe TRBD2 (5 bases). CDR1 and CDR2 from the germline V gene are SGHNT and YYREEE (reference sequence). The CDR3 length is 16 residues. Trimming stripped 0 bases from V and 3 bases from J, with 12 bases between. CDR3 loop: CASSLAWGADTGELFF. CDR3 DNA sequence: TGTGCCAGCAGCTTGGCCTGGGGAGCAGACACCGGGGAGCTGTTTTTT.

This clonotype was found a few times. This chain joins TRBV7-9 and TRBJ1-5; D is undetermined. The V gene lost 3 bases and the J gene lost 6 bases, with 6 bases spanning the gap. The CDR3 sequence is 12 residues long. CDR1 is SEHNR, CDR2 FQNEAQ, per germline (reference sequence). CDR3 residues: CASSLDVQPQHF. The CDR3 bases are TGTGCCAGCAGCTTGGACGTTCAGCCCCAGCATTTT.

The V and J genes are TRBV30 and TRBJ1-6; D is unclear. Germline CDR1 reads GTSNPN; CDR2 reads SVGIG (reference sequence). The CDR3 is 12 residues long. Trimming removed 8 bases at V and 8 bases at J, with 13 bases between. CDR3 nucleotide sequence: TGTGCCCACCGGGGTACCGATTCACCCCTCCACTTT. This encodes CAHRGTDSPLHF.

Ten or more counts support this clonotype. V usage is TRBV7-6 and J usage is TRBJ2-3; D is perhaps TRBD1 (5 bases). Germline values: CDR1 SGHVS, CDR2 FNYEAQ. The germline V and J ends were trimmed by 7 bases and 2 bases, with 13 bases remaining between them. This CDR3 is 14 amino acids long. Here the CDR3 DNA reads TGTGCCAGCACGACTGGGGCTGACACAGATACGCAGTATTTT. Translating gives CASTTGADTDTQYF.

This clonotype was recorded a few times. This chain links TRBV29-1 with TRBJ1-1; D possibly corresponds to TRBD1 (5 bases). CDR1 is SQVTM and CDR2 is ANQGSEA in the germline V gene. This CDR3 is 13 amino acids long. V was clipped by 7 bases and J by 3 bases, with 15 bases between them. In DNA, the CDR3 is TGCAGCGGTGCTCCGGGACCGGACACTGAAGCTTTCTTT. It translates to CSGAPGPDTEAFF. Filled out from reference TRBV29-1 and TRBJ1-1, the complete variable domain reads SAVISQKPSRDICQRGTSLTIQCQVDSQVTMMFWYRQQPGQSLTLIATANQGSEATYESGFVIDKFPISRPNLTFSTLTVSNMSPEDSSIYLCSGAPGPDTEAFFGQGTRLTVV.

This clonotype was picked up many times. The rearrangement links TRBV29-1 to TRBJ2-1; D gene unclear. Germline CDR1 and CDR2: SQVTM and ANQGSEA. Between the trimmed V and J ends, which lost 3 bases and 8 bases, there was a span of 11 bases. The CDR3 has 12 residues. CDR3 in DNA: TGCAGCGTTGAGTCGAAGGGCTATGAGCAGTTCTTC. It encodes CSVESKGYEQFF.

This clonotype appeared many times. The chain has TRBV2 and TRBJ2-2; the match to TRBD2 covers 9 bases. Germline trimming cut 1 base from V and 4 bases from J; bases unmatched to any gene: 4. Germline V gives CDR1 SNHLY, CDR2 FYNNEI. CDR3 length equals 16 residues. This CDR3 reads CASSEVSGGGTGELFF. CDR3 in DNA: TGTGCCAGCAGTGAAGTTAGCGGGGGCGGCACCGGGGAGCTGTTTTTT. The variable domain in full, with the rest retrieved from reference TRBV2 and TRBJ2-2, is EPEVTQTPSHQVTQMGQEVILRCVPISNHLYFYWYRQILGQKVEFLVSFYNNEISEKSEIFDDQFSVERPDGSNFTLKIRSTKLEDSAMYFCASSEVSGGGTGELFFGEGSRLTVL.

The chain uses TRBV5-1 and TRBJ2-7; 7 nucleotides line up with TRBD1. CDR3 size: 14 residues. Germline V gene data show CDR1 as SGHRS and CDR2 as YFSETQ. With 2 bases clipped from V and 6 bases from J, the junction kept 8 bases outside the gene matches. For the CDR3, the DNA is TGCGCCAGCAGCTTCACGACAGGGCTGGGCGAGCAGTACTTC. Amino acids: CASSFTTGLGEQYF.

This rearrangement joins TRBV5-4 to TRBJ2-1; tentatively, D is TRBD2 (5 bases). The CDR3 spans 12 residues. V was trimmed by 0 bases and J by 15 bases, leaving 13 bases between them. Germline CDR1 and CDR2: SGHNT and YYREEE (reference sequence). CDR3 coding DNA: TGTGCCAGCAGCTTGGAGGCGGGCCGACCGTTCTTC. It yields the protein CASSLEAGRPFF.

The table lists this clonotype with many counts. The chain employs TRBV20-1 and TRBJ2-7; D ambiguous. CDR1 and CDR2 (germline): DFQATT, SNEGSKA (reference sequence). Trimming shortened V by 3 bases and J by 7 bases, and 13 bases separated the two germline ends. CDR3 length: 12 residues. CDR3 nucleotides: TGCAGTGCTAGTCTGGGTAATGGGGAGCAGTACTTC. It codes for CSASLGNGEQYF.

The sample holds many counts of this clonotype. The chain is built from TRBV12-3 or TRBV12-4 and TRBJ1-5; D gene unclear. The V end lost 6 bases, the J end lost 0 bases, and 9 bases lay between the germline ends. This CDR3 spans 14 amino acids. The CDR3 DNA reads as TGTGCCAGCAGCCAAGGGCGTAGCAATCAGCCCCAGCATTTT. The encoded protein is CASSQGRSNQPQHF.

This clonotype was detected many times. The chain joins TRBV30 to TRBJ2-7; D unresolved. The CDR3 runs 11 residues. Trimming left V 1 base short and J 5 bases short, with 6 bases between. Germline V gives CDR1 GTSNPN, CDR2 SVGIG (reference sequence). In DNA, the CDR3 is TGTGCCTGGAGTGCCCATAACGAGCAGTACTTC. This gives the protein CAWSAHNEQYF.

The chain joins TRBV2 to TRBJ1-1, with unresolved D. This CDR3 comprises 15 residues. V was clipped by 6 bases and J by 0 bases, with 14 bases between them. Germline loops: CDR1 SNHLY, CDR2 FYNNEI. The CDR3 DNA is TGTGCCAGCAGCGACTCCCGAATCTTGAACACTGAAGCTTTCTTT. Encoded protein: CASSDSRILNTEAFF.

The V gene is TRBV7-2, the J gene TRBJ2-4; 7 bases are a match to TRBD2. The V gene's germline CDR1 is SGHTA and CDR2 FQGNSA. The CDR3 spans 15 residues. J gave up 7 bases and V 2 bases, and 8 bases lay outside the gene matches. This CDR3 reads CASSLRASSGNIQYF. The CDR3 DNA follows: TGTGCCAGCAGCTTACGCGCGAGTAGCGGGAACATTCAGTACTTC.

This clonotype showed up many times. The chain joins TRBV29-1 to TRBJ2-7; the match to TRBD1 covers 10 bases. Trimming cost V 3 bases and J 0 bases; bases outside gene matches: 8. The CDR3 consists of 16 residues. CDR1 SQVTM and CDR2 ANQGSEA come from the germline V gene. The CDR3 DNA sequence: TGCAGCGTTGACGGGACAGGGGCCGACGTCTCCTACGAGCAGTACTTC. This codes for CSVDGTGADVSYEQYF.

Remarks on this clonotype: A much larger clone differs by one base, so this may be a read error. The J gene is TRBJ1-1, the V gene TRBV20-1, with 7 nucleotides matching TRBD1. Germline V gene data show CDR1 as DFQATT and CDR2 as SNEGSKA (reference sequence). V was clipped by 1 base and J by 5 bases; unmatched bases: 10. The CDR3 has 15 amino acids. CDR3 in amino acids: CSARAGQVARTEAFF. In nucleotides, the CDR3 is TGCAGTGCTAGAGCTGGACAGGTGGCAAGAACTGAAGCTTTCTTT.

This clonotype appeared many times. The CDR3 loop reads CASSLYGTVQETQYF. The CDR3 DNA is TGTGCCAGCAGTTTATACGGGACTGTACAAGAGACCCAGTACTTC. This rearrangement joins TRBV28 to TRBJ2-5; D might be TRBD2 (6 bases). Looked up from germline, CDR1 is MDHEN and CDR2 is SYDVKM. This CDR3 contains 15 residues. Trimming removed 1 base from V and 2 bases from J, with 11 bases in between.

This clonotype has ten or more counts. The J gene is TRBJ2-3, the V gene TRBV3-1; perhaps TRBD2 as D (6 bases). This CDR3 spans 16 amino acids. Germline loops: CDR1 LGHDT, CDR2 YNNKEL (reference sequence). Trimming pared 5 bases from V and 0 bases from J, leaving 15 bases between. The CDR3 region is CASSSRRSGSTDTQYF. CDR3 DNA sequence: TGTGCCAGCAGCTCAAGACGGAGCGGGAGCACAGATACGCAGTATTTT.

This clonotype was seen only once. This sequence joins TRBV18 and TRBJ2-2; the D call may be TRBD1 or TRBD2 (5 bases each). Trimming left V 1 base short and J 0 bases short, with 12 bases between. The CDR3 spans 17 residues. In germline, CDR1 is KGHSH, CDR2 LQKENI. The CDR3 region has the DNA TGTGCCAGCTCACCACAGGCCGGGACCACGAACACCGGGGAGCTGTTTTTT. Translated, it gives CASSPQAGTTNTGELFF.

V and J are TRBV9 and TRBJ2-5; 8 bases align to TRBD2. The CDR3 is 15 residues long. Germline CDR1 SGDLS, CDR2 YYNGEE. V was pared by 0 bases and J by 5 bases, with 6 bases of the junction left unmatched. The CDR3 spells CASSVDPAGVETQYF. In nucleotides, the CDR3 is TGTGCCAGCAGCGTAGATCCAGCGGGAGTGGAGACCCAGTACTTC.

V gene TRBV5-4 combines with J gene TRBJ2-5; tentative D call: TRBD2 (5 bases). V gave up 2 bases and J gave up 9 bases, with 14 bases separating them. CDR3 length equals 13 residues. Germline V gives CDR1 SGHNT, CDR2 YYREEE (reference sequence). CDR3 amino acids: CASSFPLAEAQYF. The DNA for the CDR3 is TGTGCCAGCAGCTTCCCCCTCGCGGAGGCCCAGTACTTC. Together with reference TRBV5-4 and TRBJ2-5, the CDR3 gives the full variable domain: ETGVTQSPTHLIKTRGQQVTLRCSSQSGHNTVSWYQQALGQGPQFIFQYYREEENGRGNFPPRFSGLQFPNYSSELNVNALELDDSALYLCASSFPLAEAQYFGPGTRLLVL.

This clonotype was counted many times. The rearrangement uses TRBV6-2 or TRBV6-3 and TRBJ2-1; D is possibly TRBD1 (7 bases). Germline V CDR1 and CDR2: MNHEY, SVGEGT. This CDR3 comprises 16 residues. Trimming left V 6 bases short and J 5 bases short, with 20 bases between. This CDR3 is CASRLETRGTDNEQFF. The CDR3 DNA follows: TGTGCCAGCAGACTAGAGACCCGCGGGACAGACAATGAGCAGTTCTTC.

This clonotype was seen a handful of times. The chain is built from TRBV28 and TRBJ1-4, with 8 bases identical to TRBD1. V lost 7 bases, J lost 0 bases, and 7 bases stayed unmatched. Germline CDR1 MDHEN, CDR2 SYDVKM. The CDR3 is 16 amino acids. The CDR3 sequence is CASTLRGLSTNEKLFF. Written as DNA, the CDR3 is TGTGCCAGCACCCTCAGGGGGCTCTCAACTAATGAAAAACTGTTTTTT.

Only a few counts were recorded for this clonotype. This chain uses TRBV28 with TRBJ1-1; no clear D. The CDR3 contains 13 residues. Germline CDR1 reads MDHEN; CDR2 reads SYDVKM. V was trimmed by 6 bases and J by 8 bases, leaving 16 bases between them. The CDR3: CASSPGPPMEAFF. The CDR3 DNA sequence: TGTGCCAGCAGCCCCGGACCTCCCATGGAAGCTTTCTTT.

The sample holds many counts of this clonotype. CDR3 in amino acids: CATSRDQGNTEAFF. CDR3 sequence (DNA): TGTGCCACCAGCAGAGATCAAGGAAACACTGAAGCTTTCTTT. The rearrangement uses TRBV15 and TRBJ1-1, with D uncertain. The CDR3 spans 14 residues. Germline V gene data show CDR1 as LNHNV and CDR2 as YYDKDF (reference sequence). Deletions cut 0 bases from V and 2 bases from J, with 7 bases between.

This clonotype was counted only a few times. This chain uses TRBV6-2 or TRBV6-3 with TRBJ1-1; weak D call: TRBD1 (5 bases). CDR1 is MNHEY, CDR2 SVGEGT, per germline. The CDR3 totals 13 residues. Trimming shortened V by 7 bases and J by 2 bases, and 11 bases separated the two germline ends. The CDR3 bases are TGTGCCAGCACCAAAACAGGAAACACTGAAGCTTTCTTT. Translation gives CASTKTGNTEAFF.

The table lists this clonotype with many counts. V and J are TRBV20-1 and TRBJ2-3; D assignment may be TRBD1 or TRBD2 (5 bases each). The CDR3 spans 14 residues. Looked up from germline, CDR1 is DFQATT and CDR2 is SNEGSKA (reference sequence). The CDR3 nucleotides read TGCGGATCGTCGAGCGGTTTTGAGGGGGATACGCAGTATTTT. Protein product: CGSSSGFEGDTQYF.

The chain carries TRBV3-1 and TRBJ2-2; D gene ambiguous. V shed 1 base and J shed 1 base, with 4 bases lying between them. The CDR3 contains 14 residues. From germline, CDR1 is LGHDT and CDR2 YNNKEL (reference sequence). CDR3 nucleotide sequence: TGTGCCAGCAGCCAAGGAGGGAACACCGGGGAGCTGTTTTTT. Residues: CASSQGGNTGELFF.

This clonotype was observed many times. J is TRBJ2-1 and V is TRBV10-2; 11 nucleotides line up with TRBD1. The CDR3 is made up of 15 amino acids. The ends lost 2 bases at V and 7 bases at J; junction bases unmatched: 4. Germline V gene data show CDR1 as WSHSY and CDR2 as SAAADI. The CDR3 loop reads CASSELGTGGNEQFF. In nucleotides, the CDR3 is TGCGCCAGCAGTGAGCTCGGGACAGGGGGAAATGAGCAGTTCTTC.